The 24 T cell receptor beta chains in this list originate from one sample, sequenced in a study of Graves' ophthalmopathy and Graves' hyperthyroidism. Scientists amplified the TCR beta CDR3 regions from RNA transcripts. HTBI primers served in a first-round RT-PCR, which a second-round multiplex PCR followed. TCRdb used MiXCR to reprocess the multiplex PCR reads, holding one entry per CDR3 protein. Found here are about 500,000 distinct CDR3 sequences, roughly 14% of them singletons; the top ten hold about 10%. Specimen: blood. These receptors were obtained from a woman in her twenties or thirties with Graves' ophthalmopathy.

This clonotype was seen at least ten times. The rearrangement links TRBV28 to TRBJ1-6, with D unclear. The V end lost 1 base, the J end lost 8 bases, and 12 bases lay between the germline ends. Germline CDR1 MDHEN, CDR2 SYDVKM. CDR3 length: 15 residues. The CDR3 loop is CASSLLHSTHSPLHF. The CDR3 DNA reads as TGTGCCAGCAGTTTATTGCACTCCACTCATTCACCCCTCCACTTT.

The table lists this clonotype with many counts. V gene TRBV2 combines with J gene TRBJ1-1; D is unresolved. The CDR3 loop spans 12 amino acids. Trimming removed 1 base from V and 5 bases from J, with 5 bases in between. Germline V gene lookup returns CDR1 SNHLY and CDR2 FYNNEI. CDR3 sequence: CASSEESTEAFF. As DNA, the CDR3 is TGTGCCAGCAGTGAAGAAAGTACTGAAGCTTTCTTT.

This clonotype occurred many times. The CDR3 DNA reads TGTGCCAGCAGAGGGAGGGGGGCGGCAAGCTCCTACGAGCAGTACTTC. This translates into CASRGRGAASSYEQYF. The chain joins TRBV6-1 to TRBJ2-7; a weak D match, TRBD2 (7 bases). V shed 6 bases and J shed 0 bases, with 18 bases lying between them. This CDR3 has 16 residues. Germline assignment: CDR1 MNHNS and CDR2 SASEGT.

In this sample, this clonotype turned up many times. The chain uses TRBV25-1 and TRBJ1-2; D not certain. Germline-derived CDR1 and CDR2 are MGHDK and SYGVNS. V lost 2 bases to trimming and J lost 4 bases, with 11 bases between them. This CDR3 spans 14 amino acids. CDR3 loop: CASSERGQTYGYTF. CDR3 nucleotide sequence: TGTGCCAGCAGTGAAAGAGGGCAGACCTATGGCTACACCTTC.

This clonotype was seen at least ten times. This chain joins TRBV20-1 and TRBJ2-5; the D is unclear. This CDR3 spans 11 amino acids. V was clipped by 6 bases and J by 2 bases, with 7 bases between them. CDR1 is DFQATT, CDR2 SNEGSKA, per germline (reference sequence). CDR3 region: CSAGRQETQYF. The CDR3 nucleotides are TGCAGTGCCGGCCGACAAGAGACCCAGTACTTC.

The chain uses TRBV19 and TRBJ2-6; D is undetermined. The germline V gene encodes CDR1 LNHDA and CDR2 SQIVND (reference sequence). V lost 8 bases and J 4 bases, leaving 6 bases between the germline ends. The CDR3 extends over 12 amino acids. The CDR3 region is CASSEGANVLTF. Here the CDR3 DNA reads TGTGCCAGTTCAGAAGGGGCCAACGTCCTGACTTTC.

This clonotype has at least ten counts. V usage is TRBV12-3 or TRBV12-4 and J usage is TRBJ1-2, with 8 bases lining up with TRBD1. This CDR3 is 14 amino acids long. Germline trimming cut 3 bases from V and 2 bases from J; bases unmatched to any gene: 2. The CDR3 sequence: CASSFPGGNYGYTF. The CDR3 nucleotides are TGTGCCAGCAGTTTTCCAGGGGGCAACTATGGCTACACCTTC.

This clonotype was seen ten or more times. The CDR3: CASSAWTGSAGELFF. DNA of the CDR3: TGTGCCAGCAGTGCCTGGACAGGGTCCGCCGGGGAGCTGTTTTTT. The rearrangement joins TRBV25-1 to TRBJ2-2; 8 bases fit TRBD1. Germline CDR1 is MGHDK and CDR2 is SYGVNS. V dropped 4 bases and J dropped 6; count of bases not matched to a gene: 7. There are 15 residues in the CDR3.

This clonotype was recorded many times. The chain has TRBV20-1 and TRBJ1-2; D gene uncertain. CDR1 is DFQATT and CDR2 is SNEGSKA in the germline V gene (reference sequence). Trimming left V 3 bases short and J 5 bases short, with 4 bases between. This CDR3 has 10 amino acids. The CDR3: CSARGYGYTF. The CDR3 region has the DNA TGCAGTGCTAGGGGGTATGGCTACACCTTC.

This clonotype was detected only a few times. CDR3 nucleotides: TGTGCCAGCAGCCCAAGTATCGGGACAGGGGTGGCGTCTTTCTTT. Protein product: CASSPSIGTGVASFF. The rearrangement uses TRBV7-2 and TRBJ1-1; 10 bases line up with TRBD1. The CDR3 covers 15 residues. Looked up from germline, CDR1 is SGHTA and CDR2 is FQGNSA. J was trimmed by 12 bases and V by 5 bases; bases with no gene match: 15.

V usage is TRBV12-3 or TRBV12-4 and J usage is TRBJ2-7; TRBD2 might be the D (7 bases). This CDR3 spans 13 amino acids. The ends were cut back, 8 bases at V and 5 bases at J, with 16 bases in the middle. CDR3 loop: CASSKGGGNEQYF. CDR3 DNA: TGTGCCAGCTCCAAGGGGGGGGGTAACGAGCAGTACTTC.

The table lists this clonotype with many counts. V gene TRBV12-5 combines with J gene TRBJ2-4, with D unresolved. Germline CDR1 is LGHNT and CDR2 is FRNRAP. This CDR3 spans 18 amino acids. Deletions cut 0 bases from V and 0 bases from J, with 15 bases between. CDR3 coding DNA: TGTGCTAGTGGTTTGGTACGAAGGAAATTTCTAGCCAAAAACATTCAGTACTTC. Residues: CASGLVRRKFLAKNIQYF.

At least ten counts were recorded for this clonotype. The chain links TRBV5-5 to TRBJ2-7; a weak D match, TRBD1 (6 bases). V lost 7 bases, J lost 0 bases, and 8 bases lay in between. This CDR3 region has 12 residues. CDR1 is SGHKS, CDR2 YYEKEE, per germline (reference sequence). CDR3 bases: TGTGCCAGCTCGGGACACTCCTACGAGCAGTACTTC. Amino acid sequence: CASSGHSYEQYF.

The V call is TRBV15, the J call TRBJ1-2; no clear D gene. V was trimmed by 3 bases and J by 8 bases, leaving 19 bases between them. There are 15 residues in the CDR3. Germline V CDR1 and CDR2: LNHNV, YYDKDF (reference sequence). CDR3 nucleotide sequence: TGTGCCACCAGCAGTTACCGATTCCCCGGATACGGCTACACCTTC. This codes for CATSSYRFPGYGYTF.

This clonotype appeared many times. The chain employs TRBV20-1 and TRBJ2-5; D possibly corresponds to TRBD2 (6 bases). The CDR3 consists of 14 residues. The germline V gene has CDR1 DFQATT and CDR2 SNEGSKA (reference sequence). V lost 0 bases, J lost 2 bases, and 10 bases lay in between. The CDR3 DNA follows: TGCAGTGCTAGAGATGGGACTGGGCAAGAGACCCAGTACTTC. It yields the protein CSARDGTGQETQYF.

The chain uses TRBV4-2 and TRBJ1-6, with D perhaps matching TRBD1 (5 bases). Germline values: CDR1 LGHNA, CDR2 YNFKEQ. The ends were cut back, 0 bases at V and 3 bases at J, with 9 bases in the middle. This CDR3 has 16 amino acids. The CDR3 sequence: CASSQDQGFYNSPLHF. The CDR3 DNA reads TGTGCCAGCAGCCAAGATCAGGGTTTCTATAATTCACCCCTCCACTTT.

This clonotype was observed many times. This chain uses TRBV12-3 or TRBV12-4 with TRBJ1-5; no reliable D call. The CDR3 loop spans 14 amino acids. Trimming stripped 9 bases from V and 1 base from J, with 13 bases between. The CDR3: CASQPDGSNQPQHF. CDR3 nucleotide sequence: TGTGCCAGTCAACCTGACGGAAGCAATCAGCCCCAGCATTTT.

The sample holds many counts of this clonotype. The chain carries TRBV27 and TRBJ1-3, with unresolved D. The CDR3 spans 15 residues. V dropped 2 bases and J dropped 0 bases, with 8 bases sitting between them. Looked up from germline, CDR1 is MNHEY and CDR2 is SMNVEV (reference sequence). The CDR3 loop is CASSLVGNSGNTIYF. CDR3 in DNA: TGTGCCAGCAGTTTAGTCGGAAACTCTGGAAACACCATATATTTT.

This clonotype appeared many times. The chain employs TRBV5-1 and TRBJ2-5; possibly TRBD1 for D (5 bases). Germline V lookup: CDR1 SGHRS, CDR2 YFSETQ. The CDR3 totals 14 residues. Trimming left V 1 base short and J 4 bases short, with 11 bases between. The CDR3 is CASSLSSGPETQYF. The CDR3 bases are TGCGCCAGCAGCTTGTCCTCAGGGCCAGAGACCCAGTACTTC. The whole variable domain, filled in from reference TRBV5-1 and TRBJ2-5, reads KAGVTQTPRYLIKTRGQQVTLSCSPISGHRSVSWYQQTPGQGLQFLFEYFSETQRNKGNFPGRFSGRQFSNSRSEMNVSTLELGDSALYLCASSLSSGPETQYFGPGTRLLVL.

In this sample, this clonotype turned up many times. The V and J genes are TRBV6-2 or TRBV6-3 and TRBJ1-5; D possibly corresponds to TRBD1 (5 bases). The CDR3 covers 19 residues. The germline CDR1 and CDR2 sequences are MNHEY and SVGEGT. V lost 0 bases and J 0 bases, leaving 18 bases between the germline ends. The CDR3 nucleotides read TGTGCCAGCAGTTACTCGATGGGGGGAACGGATTATAGCAATCAGCCCCAGCATTTT. This sequence encodes CASSYSMGGTDYSNQPQHF.

Notes on this clonotype: This sequence may be a read error, since a much larger clone differs from it by one base. The chain has TRBV28 and TRBJ2-2; D perhaps matches TRBD2 (5 bases). The CDR3 is 13 amino acids. Per the germline V gene, CDR1 is MDHEN and CDR2 is SYDVKM. CDR3 DNA sequence: TGTGCCAGCAGTCCACAATACACCGGGGAGCTGTCTTTT. Protein product: CASSPQYTGELSF.

In nucleotides, the CDR3 is TGTGCCAGCTTCCGGGGCCAGGCCACCGGGGAGCTGTTTTTT. Translating gives CASFRGQATGELFF. The gene calls are TRBV28 and TRBJ2-2, with D possibly being TRBD1 or TRBD2 (5 bases each). Trimming removed 8 bases at V and 4 bases at J, with 14 bases between. The CDR3 is made up of 14 amino acids. Per the germline V gene, CDR1 is MDHEN and CDR2 is SYDVKM.

This clonotype was seen at least ten times. This chain links TRBV12-3 or TRBV12-4 with TRBJ1-1; the D is unclear. The CDR3 loop spans 16 amino acids. V dropped 9 bases and J dropped 0 bases, with 20 bases sitting between them. CDR3 region: CARTNHPGSMNTEAFF. DNA for the CDR3: TGTGCCAGGACGAATCACCCGGGGTCCATGAACACTGAAGCTTTCTTT.

This clonotype appeared many times. Here the CDR3 reads CASSSTGGVHTGELFF. CDR3 DNA sequence: TGTGCCAGCAGCTCTACAGGGGGGGTTCACACCGGGGAGCTGTTTTTT. The J gene is TRBJ2-2, the V gene TRBV28, with D possibly being TRBD1 (8 bases). The CDR3 extends over 16 amino acids. V shed 6 bases and J shed 3 bases, with 17 bases lying between them. Germline V gene sequence: CDR1 MDHEN, CDR2 SYDVKM.